One sample yielded the 32 T cell receptor beta chains listed below, sequenced in a study of PD-L1 blockade in urothelial cancer. This table comes from immunoSEQ multiplex PCR, and its TCRdb copy is limited to in-frame clones, with some not included. Found here are some 120,000 clones, around 84% of them singletons; the top ten hold about 2.9%. Time point: pretreatment peripheral blood. The sample in question was PBMCs, obtained around atezolizumab (anti-PD-L1) treatment. The receptor set was obtained from a man aged 50 to 59 with urothelial cancer.

CDR3 loop: CASSVGDWTGELFF. In DNA, the CDR3 is TGTGCCAGCAGTGTAGGGGATTGGACCGGGGAGCTGTTTTTT. The rearrangement joins TRBV6-4 to TRBJ2-2; the D gene is possibly TRBD1 (5 bases). V dropped 4 bases and J dropped 5 bases, with 11 bases sitting between them. The CDR3 spans 14 residues. The germline CDR1 and CDR2 sequences are MRHNA and SNTAGT.

The CDR3 DNA reads TGTGCCAGCAGCTTAGTCGGACAGGGTACCTACGAGCAGTACTTC. This encodes CASSLVGQGTYEQYF. The chain couples TRBV11-2 to TRBJ2-7; 8 positions agree with TRBD1. Per germline, CDR1 SGHAT and CDR2 FQNNGV. J was trimmed by 2 bases and V by 1 base; bases with no gene match: 4. The CDR3 extends over 15 amino acids.

The sample holds one count of this clone. The chain has TRBV28 and TRBJ2-1; D is perhaps TRBD2 (5 bases). The germline CDR1 and CDR2 sequences are MDHEN and SYDVKM. V lost 3 bases, J lost 0 bases, and 6 bases lay in between. The CDR3 sequence is 14 residues long. The CDR3 region has the DNA TGTGCCAGCAGTTTCGGGAACTCCTACAATGAGCAGTTCTTC. Residues: CASSFGNSYNEQFF.

This sequence joins TRBV30 and TRBJ2-4; 9 bases fit TRBD1. The V gene end was trimmed by 1 base and the J gene end by 7 bases; junction bases not matched to a gene: 5. From germline, CDR1 is GTSNPN and CDR2 SVGIG (reference sequence). This CDR3 is 14 amino acids long. The CDR3 is CAWSGVGQGNIQYF. The CDR3 region has the DNA TGTGCCTGGAGTGGGGTGGGACAGGGCAACATTCAGTACTTC.

The genes are TRBV2 and TRBJ2-3, with 8 bases matching TRBD2. In germline, CDR1 is SNHLY, CDR2 FYNNEI. The CDR3 has 16 residues. V trimming: 3 bases; J trimming: 4 bases; junction bases outside the gene matches: 9. CDR3 loop: CASSEYPAGVSDTQYF. The DNA of the CDR3 is TGTGCCAGCAGTGAGTATCCAGCGGGAGTATCAGATACGCAGTATTTT. The full variable domain, in which reference TRBV2 and TRBJ2-3 provide the parts outside the CDR3, is EPEVTQTPSHQVTQMGQEVILRCVPISNHLYFYWYRQILGQKVEFLVSFYNNEISEKSEIFDDQFSVERPDGSNFTLKIRSTKLEDSAMYFCASSEYPAGVSDTQYFGPGTRLTVL.

This clone has a single count. The chain combines TRBV7-6 with TRBJ2-7; D is possibly TRBD2 (6 bases). The germline V and J ends were trimmed by 4 bases and 2 bases, with 18 bases remaining between them. This CDR3 spans 16 amino acids. CDR1 is SGHVS and CDR2 is FNYEAQ in the germline V gene. The CDR3 DNA sequence: TGTGCCAGCAGCTCCCTCCCCGGGAGCCAAACCTACGAGCAGTACTTC. This codes for CASSSLPGSQTYEQYF. Based on the CDR3 plus reference TRBV7-6 and TRBJ2-7, the full variable domain is GAGVSQSPRYKVTKRGQDVALRCDPISGHVSLYWYRQALGQGPEFLTYFNYEAQQDKSGLPNDRFSAERPEGSISTLTIQRTEQRDSAMYRCASSSLPGSQTYEQYFGPGTRLTVT.

This clone was seen only once. The genes are TRBV6-5 and TRBJ2-3, with D hard to call. CDR1 is MNHEY and CDR2 is SVGAGI in the germline V gene. The length of the CDR3 is 11 residues. The V gene lost 10 bases and the J gene lost 5 bases, with 10 bases spanning the gap. The CDR3 region has the DNA TGTGCCACCGCCGGCGGAGATACGCAGTATTTT. Amino acids: CATAGGDTQYF.

The J gene is TRBJ2-4, the V gene TRBV21-1; the table's TRBD2 call for D was not verified on the DNA. TRBV21-1 is a pseudogene segment. The CDR3 has 15 residues. CDR3 loop: CASSTPSGEKNIQYF. CDR3 in DNA: TGTGCCAGCAGCACCCCCTCGGGAGAGAAAAACATTCAGTACTTC.

The rearrangement joins TRBV18 to TRBJ1-2; perhaps TRBD1 as D (5 bases). The CDR3 extends over 15 amino acids. Germline V lookup: CDR1 KGHSH, CDR2 LQKENI. V lost 3 bases to trimming and J lost 6 bases, with 17 bases between them. As DNA, the CDR3 is TGTGCCAGCTCACCGGTTGACAGATTGATCGATGGCTACACCTTC. Translation: CASSPVDRLIDGYTF.

The rearrangement uses TRBV5-4 and TRBJ2-5, with 15 bases aligning to TRBD2. Germline values: CDR1 SGHNT, CDR2 YYREEE (reference sequence). This CDR3 has 17 residues. V gave up 4 bases and J gave up 3 bases; unmatched junction bases: 7. The CDR3 sequence is CASSGWTSGRAKETQYF. As DNA, the CDR3 is TGTGCCAGCAGCGGATGGACTAGCGGGAGGGCAAAAGAGACCCAGTACTTC.

The rearrangement uses TRBV7-9 and TRBJ2-5, with D perhaps matching TRBD2 (6 bases). This CDR3 has 15 amino acids. The germline V and J ends were trimmed by 1 base and 5 bases, with 14 bases remaining between them. Looked up from germline, CDR1 is SEHNR and CDR2 is FQNEAQ (reference sequence). CDR3 amino acids: CASSLGSGVGETQYF. The DNA for the CDR3 is TGTGCCAGCAGCTTAGGTTCGGGAGTCGGGGAGACCCAGTACTTC.

This chain links TRBV28 with TRBJ2-7; the match to TRBD2 covers 13 bases. The CDR3 runs to 16 residues. Germline trimming cut 5 bases from V and 5 bases from J; bases unmatched to any gene: 9. CDR1 MDHEN and CDR2 SYDVKM come from the germline V gene. CDR3 protein: CASSAPGLAGSHEQYF. CDR3 nucleotide sequence: TGTGCCAGCAGTGCTCCGGGACTAGCGGGAAGCCACGAGCAGTACTTC.

The chain combines TRBV2 with TRBJ1-2; 12 bases agree with TRBD1. Germline lookup yields CDR1 SNHLY and CDR2 FYNNEI. The CDR3 consists of 15 residues. J was trimmed by 7 bases and V by 7 bases; bases with no gene match: 10. For the CDR3, the DNA is TGTGCCAGCACCGACGGGACAGGGGGCTTCGTTGGCTACACCTTC. Residues: CASTDGTGGFVGYTF.

This rearrangement joins TRBV30 to TRBJ1-4; 9 nucleotides match TRBD1. The V gene end was trimmed by 2 bases and the J gene end by 6 bases; junction bases not matched to a gene: 7. Germline V gives CDR1 GTSNPN, CDR2 SVGIG (reference sequence). The CDR3 is 15 residues long. In nucleotides, the CDR3 is TGTGCCTGGAGTCTTGGGACAGGGACGCATGAAAAACTGTTTTTT. It translates to CAWSLGTGTHEKLFF.

This clone was counted between two and nine times. The chain recombines TRBV9 with TRBJ2-2; TRBD1 agrees at 7 bases. Germline-derived CDR1 and CDR2 are SGDLS and YYNGEE. This CDR3 has 15 amino acids. With 4 bases clipped from V and 2 bases from J, the junction kept 5 bases outside the gene matches. The CDR3 reads CASSPGQVNTGELFF. CDR3 nucleotides: TGTGCCAGCAGCCCAGGACAGGTTAACACCGGGGAGCTGTTTTTT.

V usage is TRBV5-1 and J usage is TRBJ2-3; TRBD1 is a possible D gene (7 bases). Trimming shortened V by 7 bases and J by 3 bases, and 15 bases separated the two germline ends. Germline CDR1 is SGHRS and CDR2 is YFSETQ. CDR3 size: 14 residues. The CDR3 DNA reads TGCGCCAGCGCGGCGGGACAGATAACAGATACGCAGTATTTT. Translating gives CASAAGQITDTQYF.

The rearrangement joins TRBV19 to TRBJ1-5; TRBD1 aligns across 8 bases. V trimming: 2 bases; J trimming: 10 bases; junction bases outside the gene matches: 10. CDR1 is LNHDA, CDR2 SQIVND, per germline (reference sequence). This CDR3 is 15 amino acids long. The CDR3 protein is CASSIQTGQAYPQHF. The CDR3 DNA reads as TGTGCCAGTAGTATACAAACGGGACAGGCATACCCCCAGCATTTT.

The chain joins TRBV27 to TRBJ2-1; perhaps TRBD2 as D (6 bases). The V end was cut by 5 bases, the J end by 0 bases, with 17 bases between. Germline CDR1 and CDR2: MNHEY and SMNVEV (reference sequence). This CDR3 has 17 residues. The CDR3 spells CASSPALAGPSYNEQFF. DNA for the CDR3: TGTGCCAGCAGTCCCGCCCTTGCGGGACCCTCCTACAATGAGCAGTTCTTC.

Here the CDR3 DNA reads TGTGCCAGCAGCTTAGCGGGCAGGAACGAGCAGTACTTC. This sequence encodes CASSLAGRNEQYF. V usage is TRBV7-6 and J usage is TRBJ2-7; D is unresolved. The CDR3 runs to 13 residues. CDR1 is SGHVS, CDR2 FNYEAQ, per germline. V lost 0 bases, J lost 5 bases, and 8 bases lay in between.

This sequence joins TRBV7-9 and TRBJ1-2; D is ambiguous. Trimming pared 3 bases from V and 1 base from J, leaving 12 bases between. Germline V gives CDR1 SEHNR, CDR2 FQNEAQ (reference sequence). This CDR3 has 15 residues. CDR3 coding DNA: TGTGCCAGCAGCTTCTCGCTACGACTTAACTATGGCTACACCTTC. It specifies CASSFSLRLNYGYTF.

This clone was seen only once. The V gene is TRBV28, the J gene TRBJ2-1, with D possibly being TRBD1 (6 bases). V lost 7 bases and J 6 bases, leaving 10 bases between the germline ends. Germline V gene data show CDR1 as MDHEN and CDR2 as SYDVKM. The CDR3 sequence is 12 residues long. The CDR3 sequence: CASNTGPNEQFF. The CDR3 region has the DNA TGTGCCAGCAATACAGGGCCCAATGAGCAGTTCTTC. Full variable domain (rest looked up from reference TRBV28 and TRBJ2-1): DVKVTQSSRYLVKRTGEKVFLECVQDMDHENMFWYRQDPGLGLRLIYFSYDVKMKEKGDIPEGYSVSREKKERFSLILESASTNQTSMYLCASNTGPNEQFFGPGTRLTVL.

The chain combines TRBV11-2 with TRBJ2-7; D is perhaps TRBD1 (5 bases). Germline CDR1 is SGHAT and CDR2 is FQNNGV. Trimming pared 2 bases from V and 3 bases from J, leaving 20 bases between. The CDR3 extends over 17 amino acids. CDR3 sequence (DNA): TGTGCCAGCAGCTTATATTCCCCACAAGGGGCTTTCTACGAGCAGTACTTC. It yields the protein CASSLYSPQGAFYEQYF.

V is TRBV29-1 and J is TRBJ1-1; 11 nucleotides line up with TRBD1. Germline CDR1 reads SQVTM; CDR2 reads ANQGSEA. With 6 bases clipped from V and 5 bases from J, the junction kept 5 bases outside the gene matches. The CDR3 totals 13 residues. CDR3 protein: CSVSDRGLTEAFF. In DNA form, the CDR3 reads TGCAGCGTATCGGACAGGGGGCTGACTGAAGCTTTCTTT.

This clone was seen just once. Within the sample, other DNA sequences also encode this same CDR3. J is TRBJ2-2 and V is TRBV27; 8 nucleotides line up with TRBD2. The CDR3 runs to 15 residues. The V segment lost 3 bases and the J segment 4 bases; nucleotides outside the gene matches: 4. Germline CDR1 is MNHEY and CDR2 is SMNVEV (reference sequence). The chain's CDR3 is CASSFGTSGTGELFF. The CDR3 nucleotides read TGTGCCAGCAGTTTCGGGACTAGTGGCACCGGGGAGCTGTTTTTT.

The chain has TRBV7-9 and TRBJ1-1, with D possibly TRBD1 on 6 matching bases. The CDR3 is made up of 14 amino acids. Germline V gives CDR1 SEHNR, CDR2 FQNEAQ (reference sequence). The V gene lost 0 bases and the J gene lost 6 bases, with 11 bases spanning the gap. In DNA, the CDR3 is TGTGCCAGCAGCTTAGCGGCAGGGGTACCTGAAGCTTTCTTT. As protein: CASSLAAGVPEAFF.

The V and J genes are TRBV18 and TRBJ1-5, with 9 bases that match TRBD1. Germline CDR1 reads KGHSH; CDR2 reads LQKENI. The CDR3 covers 15 residues. V lost 3 bases and J lost 6; bases outside the gene matches: 6. The CDR3: CASSPGGQGFQPQHF. The CDR3 DNA reads as TGTGCCAGCTCACCCGGGGGACAGGGCTTTCAGCCCCAGCATTTT.

The chain links TRBV18 to TRBJ2-5; 8 bases line up with TRBD1. Germline V gene data show CDR1 as KGHSH and CDR2 as LQKENI. CDR3 length: 14 residues. Losses at the gene ends were 3 bases for V and 4 bases for J; bases not matched to a gene: 4. The CDR3 DNA reads TGTGCCAGCTCACCGGACAGGGTGAGAGAGACCCAGTACTTC. As protein: CASSPDRVRETQYF. Filled out from reference TRBV18 and TRBJ2-5, the complete variable domain reads NAGVMQNPRHLVRRRGQEARLRCSPMKGHSHVYWYRQLPEEGLKFMVYLQKENIIDESGMPKERFSAEFPKEGPSILRIQQVVRGDSAAYFCASSPDRVRETQYFGPGTRLLVL.

The chain recombines TRBV11-3 with TRBJ1-1; 9 bases match TRBD1. The CDR3 spans 14 residues. Per germline, CDR1 SGHNT and CDR2 YENEEA. V lost 2 bases, J lost 5 bases, and 3 bases stayed unmatched. This CDR3 is CASSLTGGGTEAFF. The CDR3, as DNA: TGTGCCAGCAGCTTAACAGGGGGCGGAACTGAAGCTTTCTTT. Looking up the rest from reference TRBV11-3 and TRBJ1-1 gives the full variable domain: EAGVVQSPRYKIIEKKQPVAFWCNPISGHNTLYWYLQNLGQGPELLIRYENEEAVDDSQLPKDRFSAERLKGVDSTLKIQPAELGDSAVYLCASSLTGGGTEAFFGQGTRLTVV.

The gene calls are TRBV7-8 and TRBJ2-1; weak D call: TRBD1 (5 bases). Germline assignment: CDR1 SGHVS and CDR2 FQNEAQ. This CDR3 is built from 17 residues. With 4 bases removed from V and 3 bases from J, the gap between germline ends came to 19 bases. Written as DNA, the CDR3 is TGTGCCAGCAGCTGGAAACAGGAACTGGGGTTCTACAATGAGCAGTTCTTC. Amino acid sequence: CASSWKQELGFYNEQFF.

The V and J genes are TRBV6-4 and TRBJ1-4; 7 bases map to TRBD1. The CDR3 covers 15 residues. The trim removed 8 bases at V and 4 bases at J, leaving 10 bases unmatched. CDR1 is MRHNA, CDR2 SNTAGT, per germline. CDR3 sequence (DNA): TGTGCCAGCGTAACTCCGGGACAGCTTAATGAAAAACTGTTTTTT. Protein product: CASVTPGQLNEKLFF.

The chain couples TRBV19 to TRBJ1-4; D is perhaps TRBD1 (6 bases). The V end lost 7 bases, the J end lost 5 bases, and 14 bases lay between the germline ends. The CDR3 contains 14 residues. Germline V gene sequence: CDR1 LNHDA, CDR2 SQIVND (reference sequence). CDR3 DNA: TGTGCCAGTATGATTCCCGGGACAAATGAAAAACTGTTTTTT. Amino acids: CASMIPGTNEKLFF.

The chain combines TRBV11-3 with TRBJ2-1; 7 bases fit TRBD1. The CDR3 loop spans 14 amino acids. V shed 2 bases, J shed 8 bases, and the junction held 6 bases outside the gene matches. Germline-derived CDR1 and CDR2 are SGHNT and YENEEA. The CDR3: CASSLRGQGYEQFF. The CDR3, as DNA: TGTGCCAGCAGCTTAAGGGGGCAGGGCTATGAGCAGTTCTTC.